The 15 T cell receptor beta chains in this list originate from one sample, sequenced in a study of CD8 T cells in ankylosing spondylitis. MiXCR was run by TCRdb on the 5' RACE reads, yielding one entry per CDR3 protein. The sample consists of more than 20,000 distinct CDR3 sequences, 10% to 15% of them appearing once. The sample was blood. Receptors were obtained from a male donor with ankylosing spondylitis or in good health (not recorded which).

This clonotype was seen more than once but under ten times. This chain connects TRBV5-1 to TRBJ2-7; D is uncertain. V dropped 4 bases and J dropped 3 bases, with 8 bases sitting between them. The CDR3 has 12 amino acids. CDR1 SGHRS and CDR2 YFSETQ come from the germline V gene. The CDR3 protein is CASSLDNYEQYF. CDR3 coding DNA: TGCGCCAGCAGCCTAGATAACTACGAGCAGTACTTC.

This clonotype was observed a handful of times. V and J are TRBV7-3 and TRBJ2-1; D is perhaps TRBD1 (5 bases). V lost 1 base and J lost 6, with 7 bases in between. Germline CDR1 reads SGHTA; CDR2 reads FQGTGA. There are 13 residues in the CDR3. CDR3 sequence: CASSLIRGNEQFF. The DNA of the CDR3 is TGTGCCAGCAGCTTAATAAGGGGCAATGAGCAGTTCTTC.

The V and J genes are TRBV29-1 and TRBJ2-2; 12 nucleotides agree with TRBD1. With 6 bases clipped from V and 0 bases from J, the junction kept 2 bases outside the gene matches. The CDR3 totals 15 residues. Germline CDR1 reads SQVTM; CDR2 reads ANQGSEA. In nucleotides, the CDR3 is TGCAGCGTGGGACAGGGGGCGACGAACACCGGGGAGCTGTTTTTT. As protein: CSVGQGATNTGELFF.

This clonotype was found many times. The V and J genes are TRBV15 and TRBJ1-5; D unclear. CDR3 length: 16 residues. Germline-derived CDR1 and CDR2 are LNHNV and YYDKDF (reference sequence). Trimming took off 5 bases at V and 0 bases at J, with 14 bases between the two ends. The CDR3 DNA is TGTGCCACCAGCGCCTCTGGGCGGGGTAGCAATCAGCCCCAGCATTTT. It is translated as CATSASGRGSNQPQHF. The full variable domain, completed using reference TRBV15 and TRBJ1-5, is DAMVIQNPRYQVTQFGKPVTLSCSQTLNHNVMYWYQQKSSQAPKLLFHYYDKDFNNEADTPDNFQSRRPNTSFCFLDIRSPGLGDTAMYLCATSASGRGSNQPQHFGDGTRLSIL.

This clonotype was seen more than once but under ten times. The chain has TRBV14 and TRBJ1-5; 11 bases are a match to TRBD1. Germline V gene sequence: CDR1 SGHDN, CDR2 FVKESK. Trimming removed 4 bases from V and 3 bases from J; junction bases left unmatched: 5. The CDR3 loop spans 16 amino acids. The CDR3: CASSPGTGGSNQPQHF. The CDR3 nucleotides are TGTGCCAGCAGCCCCGGGACAGGGGGGTCCAATCAGCCCCAGCATTTT.

The table lists this clonotype with many counts. The chain links TRBV6-6 to TRBJ2-3, with D uncertain. The V and J ends lost 2 bases and 4 bases respectively, with 16 bases between them. CDR3 length: 16 amino acids. CDR1 is MNHNY and CDR2 is SVGAGI in the germline V gene (reference sequence). Here the CDR3 reads CASSYRAALGPDTQYF. CDR3 nucleotide sequence: TGTGCCAGCAGTTACCGGGCGGCCCTAGGCCCAGATACGCAGTATTTT.

This clonotype was counted many times. The CDR3 sequence: CASSRTEYYGYTF. The CDR3 region has the DNA TGTGCCAGCAGTAGGACGGAATATTATGGCTACACCTTC. This chain joins TRBV6-5 and TRBJ1-2; D not resolved. CDR1 and CDR2 from the germline V gene are MNHEY and SVGAGI. The CDR3 spans 13 residues. V was clipped by 5 bases and J by 5 bases, with 12 bases between them.

This clonotype has just a few counts. This chain links TRBV24-1 with TRBJ2-7; D is uncertain. The V and J ends lost 7 bases and 0 bases respectively, with 12 bases between them. CDR1 is KGHDR and CDR2 is SFDVKD in the germline V gene. The CDR3 loop spans 14 amino acids. The CDR3 coding sequence is TGTGCCACCAGGGGCCGAACGAACTCCTACGAGCAGTACTTC. Translated: CATRGRTNSYEQYF.

This clonotype turned up a few times. The chain carries TRBV28 and TRBJ1-4; D remains ambiguous. V lost 4 bases, J lost 5 bases, and 5 bases lay in between. The CDR3 loop spans 12 amino acids. Germline CDR1 is MDHEN and CDR2 is SYDVKM. The CDR3 region is CASSSLNEKLFF. The CDR3 coding sequence is TGTGCCAGCAGTTCCCTAAATGAAAAACTGTTTTTT. Full variable domain (missing parts from reference TRBV28 and TRBJ1-4): DVKVTQSSRYLVKRTGEKVFLECVQDMDHENMFWYRQDPGLGLRLIYFSYDVKMKEKGDIPEGYSVSREKKERFSLILESASTNQTSMYLCASSSLNEKLFFGSGTQLSVL.

This clonotype was recorded many times. One end of the junction varies from germline; a read error may be responsible. The chain carries TRBV29-1 and TRBJ2-2; D unresolved. Germline lookup yields CDR1 SQVTM and CDR2 ANQGSEA. The CDR3 has 17 amino acids. In DNA form, the CDR3 reads TGCAGCGTTGAATGGTCCGAACAACACGCGAACACCCGGGAGCTGTTTTTT. It codes for CSVEWSEQHANTRELFF.

In its sample, this clonotype was seen a few times. This chain joins TRBV9 and TRBJ2-1; the D gene is possibly TRBD2 (5 bases). V lost 4 bases, J lost 0 bases, and 14 bases lay in between. Germline assignment: CDR1 SGDLS and CDR2 YYNGEE. This CDR3 region has 16 residues. This CDR3 is CASSLDSESSYNEQFF. CDR3 coding DNA: TGTGCCAGCAGCCTCGATAGCGAGAGCTCCTACAATGAGCAGTTCTTC. The full variable domain, in which reference TRBV9 and TRBJ2-1 provide the parts outside the CDR3, is DSGVTQTPKHLITATGQRVTLRCSPRSGDLSVYWYQQSLDQGLQFLIQYYNGEERAKGNILERFSAQQFPDLHSELNLSSLELGDSALYFCASSLDSESSYNEQFFGPGTRLTVL.

This clonotype was found many times. This rearrangement joins TRBV29-1 to TRBJ2-2; D is unclear. V lost 0 bases, J lost 0 bases, and 11 bases lay in between. In germline, CDR1 is SQVTM, CDR2 ANQGSEA. CDR3 size: 16 residues. The chain's CDR3 is CSVEDFRSANTGELFF. The CDR3 region has the DNA TGCAGCGTTGAAGATTTTCGATCCGCGAACACCGGGGAGCTGTTTTTT.

This chain joins TRBV30 and TRBJ2-1, with no clear D. The CDR3 runs to 15 residues. Germline V gives CDR1 GTSNPN, CDR2 SVGIG (reference sequence). Trimming removed 1 base from V and 0 bases from J, with 10 bases in between. CDR3 in amino acids: CAWSAPPLSYNEQFF. DNA of the CDR3: TGTGCCTGGAGTGCGCCCCCCCTCTCCTACAATGAGCAGTTCTTC.

This clonotype has ten or more counts. The V call is TRBV5-1, the J call TRBJ2-6, with D unresolved. The germline CDR1 and CDR2 sequences are SGHRS and YFSETQ. The CDR3 length is 15 residues. V lost 0 bases and J lost 0, with 4 bases in between. Here the CDR3 DNA reads TGCGCCAGCAGCTTGGTTGCCTCTGGGGCCAACGTCCTGACTTTC. It codes for CASSLVASGANVLTF.

This chain uses TRBV5-1 with TRBJ2-3; perhaps TRBD2 as D (5 bases). There are 14 residues in the CDR3. V lost 5 bases, J lost 5 bases, and 15 bases lay in between. Germline values: CDR1 SGHRS, CDR2 YFSETQ. The DNA of the CDR3 is TGCGCCAGCAGTTTTCGGGGAGATTTAGATACGCAGTATTTT. Translating it yields CASSFRGDLDTQYF.